A single sample gave rise to the 5 T cell receptor beta chains below, sequenced in a study of shared clonotypes between healthy human individuals. TCRdb's copy holds only in-frame clones and misses some; the assay was immunoSEQ multiplex PCR. The sample records approximately 720,000 clones, about 78% being singletons. The sequencing sample was made of memory CD4+ T cells sorted from blood. Noted subset: CD45RA-negative fraction. Receptors originate from a woman aged 25-40 years in good health.

This clone appeared a few times. The chain uses TRBV18 and TRBJ1-5, with TRBD1 matching over 7 bases. CDR1 and CDR2 (germline): KGHSH, LQKENI. This CDR3 has 15 amino acids. V lost 5 bases to trimming and J lost 9 bases; unmatched junction nucleotides: 13. The DNA of the CDR3 is TGTGCCAGCTCAAACGAAGACAGGGTGGGTCGGCCCCAGCATTTT. It is translated as CASSNEDRVGRPQHF.

V usage is TRBV28 and J usage is TRBJ2-1; D perhaps matches TRBD2 (6 bases). Germline CDR1 MDHEN, CDR2 SYDVKM. The CDR3 spans 15 residues. V lost 3 bases to trimming and J lost 0 bases, with 9 bases between them. The CDR3 region is CASSFGGYSYNEQFF. The CDR3, as DNA: TGTGCCAGCAGTTTTGGAGGGTACTCCTACAATGAGCAGTTCTTC.

V and J are TRBV7-9 and TRBJ2-7; 9 bases are shared with TRBD2. V dropped 6 bases and J dropped 3; count of bases not matched to a gene: 6. This CDR3 is 14 amino acids long. CDR1 and CDR2 from the germline V gene are SEHNR and FQNEAQ (reference sequence). CDR3 nucleotide sequence: TGTGCCAGCAGTTCCCTTAGCGGGAGCTACGAGCAGTACTTC. Translated, it gives CASSSLSGSYEQYF.

The CDR3 coding sequence is TGCGCCAGCAGCCAAGGGACAGGGAGCCGGGAGCAGTACTTC. Translated: CASSQGTGSREQYF. The chain employs TRBV4-1 and TRBJ2-7; TRBD1 matches 8 bases. With V trimmed by 1 base and J by 7 bases, 6 bases remained unmatched. Germline V lookup: CDR1 MGHRA, CDR2 YSYEKL. CDR3 size: 14 residues.

Concerning this clone itself: Other DNA sequences within the sample encode an identical CDR3. CDR3 nucleotides: TGTGCCAGCAGCGAAAGGGGGACTAACTACGAGCAGTACTTC. Translation: CASSERGTNYEQYF. The chain recombines TRBV2 with TRBJ2-7, with D maybe TRBD2 (7 bases). CDR1 is SNHLY, CDR2 FYNNEI, per germline. This CDR3 has 14 residues. Trimming shortened V by 6 bases and J by 3 bases, and 15 bases separated the two germline ends.